The present TCR beta chain was sequenced within a study of blood T cell repertoires in COVID-19. Participant age was roughly 18 to 89 years, and participants resided in approximately 25 US areas. Donors were grouped by their self-reported clinical history. Recovered participants had two consecutive negative NP/OP PCR tests, healthcare professional clearance, or symptom resolution. The trim removed 5 bases at V and 4 bases at J, leaving 6 bases unmatched. The CDR3 runs 16 residues. Germline loops: CDR1 MNHEY, CDR2 SMNVEV (reference sequence). Original data processing: Estimation of nucleated cell counts was performed using reference gene primer amplification. TCRdb's table, derived via immunoSEQ multiplex PCR, lists solely in-frame clones and lacks some. D and trimming come from the DNA, and the V and J calls and clone size come from that table. In the table there are roughly 230,000 clones, around 81% of which are singletons.

Sequencing was performed on PBMCs or T cells enriched from blood (not recorded which). The chain couples TRBV27 to TRBJ2-7, with TRBD2 identical over 15 bases. This clonotype was obtained from a man in his fifties or sixties who had recovered from COVID-19. CDR3 sequence: CASSPAGTSGRYEQYF. In nucleotides, the CDR3 is TGTGCCAGCAGTCCTGCCGGGACTAGCGGGAGGTACGAGCAGTACTTC.